Listed below are T cell receptor beta chains from one sample, sequenced in a study of identical twins. TCRdb itself ran the 5' RACE reads through MiXCR, one entry per CDR3 protein. This sample has 240,000 or so distinct CDR3 sequences; 7% occur once, and the top ten carry more than 3%. These data are also associated with another study on yellow fever vaccine responses in identical twins.

Source material: memory (CD45RO+) T cells sorted from blood. All receptors come from a woman aged 18-29 years in good health. CDR3s include the opening cysteine and the closing phenylalanine or tryptophan. D genes are given only for firm matches. A clone size is listed for some rows: how often the clone was seen (once, few, many), or a class if it is expanded.

V,size,D,J,DNA,CDR3
TRBV3-1,-,-,TRBJ1-2,TGTGCCAGCAGCCAAGATCTTACACTTAACTATGGCTACACCTTC,CASSQDLTLNYGYTF
TRBV12-3/TRBV12-4,few,-,TRBJ2-1,TGTGCCAGCAGTTTAAGCCCTAACAACAATGAGCAGTTCTTC,CASSLSPNNNEQFF
TRBV3-1,many,TRBD2,TRBJ2-4,TGTGCCAGCAGCCGAGGGACTAGCGGGGGGGTAGCCAAAAACATTCAGTACTTC,CASSRGTSGGVAKNIQYF
TRBV15,-,-,TRBJ2-2,TGTGCCACCAGCAGAGTCCAGGGAGGGGGGAACGGGGAGCTGTTTTTT,CATSRVQGGGNGELFF
TRBV5-6,-,-,TRBJ2-7,TGTGCCAGCAGCCCGGGGCTCCTCTGGGAGCAGTACTTC,CASSPGLLWEQYF
TRBV28,-,-,TRBJ2-2,TGTGCCAGCAGTTTACTTGGGACCGGGGAGCTGTTTTTT,CASSLLGTGELFF
TRBV18,few,-,TRBJ1-2,TGTGCCAGCTCACCGGGCCAGAGGCACTATGGCTACACCTTC,CASSPGQRHYGYTF
TRBV12-3/TRBV12-4,many,TRBD1,TRBJ1-1,TGTGCCAGCAGCCACTCAGACAGGGGGGGCACTGAAGCTTTCTTT,CASSHSDRGGTEAFF
TRBV15,many,-,TRBJ2-1,TGTGCCACCAGCAGAGACGTTTATGAGCAGTTCTTC,CATSRDVYEQFF
TRBV5-1,many,-,TRBJ2-5,TGCGCCAGCAGCTTGTTTGGGTCCCAGGGTGAAGAGACCCAGTACTTC,CASSLFGSQGEETQYF
TRBV5-1,many,-,TRBJ2-3,TGCGCCAGCGGGGAACGGGGGAGCACAGATACGCAGTATTTT,CASGERGSTDTQYF
TRBV2,-,-,TRBJ2-7,TGTGCCAGCAGAGAACTAAGCTACTACGAGCAGTACTTC,CASRELSYYEQYF
TRBV6-1,many,TRBD2,TRBJ2-7,TGTGCCAGCACCGCTAGCGGGACGAACTACGAGCAGTACTTC,CASTASGTNYEQYF
TRBV20-1,many,-,TRBJ1-4,TGCAGTGCTGGGGGACTTGCAACTAATGAAAAACTGTTTTTT,CSAGGLATNEKLFF
TRBV11-1,many,TRBD1,TRBJ2-1,TGTGCCAGCAGCCTGACAGGGATCCGTATGGAAAATGAGCAGTTCTTC,CASSLTGIRMENEQFF
TRBV2,many,TRBD2,TRBJ2-2,TGTGCCAGCAGTGTGGTAGCGGGGCACTCCGGGGAGCTGTTTTTT,CASSVVAGHSGELFF
TRBV7-9,few,TRBD2,TRBJ2-5,TGTGCCAGCAGCGTCGCCGGGACTAGGGTTGGAGAGACCCAGTACTTC,CASSVAGTRVGETQYF
TRBV20-1,few,-,TRBJ2-7,TGCAGTGCTAGGGCCCGCAGGGTAGGCGAGCAGTACTTC,CSARARRVGEQYF
TRBV25-1,-,-,TRBJ2-2,TGTGCCAGCAGTGAATGGAGGACAACAGAGAACACCGGGGAGCTGTTTTTT,CASSEWRTTENTGELFF
TRBV11-1,many,TRBD2,TRBJ2-7,TGTGCCAGCAGCTTAGCCCCACGGGCTAGCGGGTTCTCCTACGAGCAGTACTTC,CASSLAPRASGFSYEQYF
TRBV20-1,-,-,TRBJ1-2,TGCAGTGCTGGAGTTGGGGTGGGCGGCTACACCTTC,CSAGVGVGGYTF
TRBV7-9,-,-,TRBJ2-7,TGTGCCAGCAGCTTAGCGCAGGGCTATACCAACTTC,CASSLAQGYTNF
TRBV4-2,many,TRBD2,TRBJ2-3,TGTGCCAGCAGCCAAAGCGGGGGGGCCACAGATACGCAGTATTTT,CASSQSGGATDTQYF
TRBV28,few,-,TRBJ2-3,-,CASILDRDPLVAQYF
TRBV11-2,-,-,TRBJ2-2,TGTGCCAGCAGCGTCAGGGGGGGGACCGGGGAGCTGTTTTTT,CASSVRGGTGELFF
TRBV6-5,many,TRBD1,TRBJ1-4,TGTGCCAGCAGTTACTCGAGCGGGACAGGTGAAAAACTGTTTTTT,CASSYSSGTGEKLFF
TRBV11-3,-,-,TRBJ2-1,TGTGCCAGCAGCTTTCGCTCCTACAATGAGCAGTTCTTC,CASSFRSYNEQFF
TRBV12-3/TRBV12-4,-,TRBD2,TRBJ2-1,TGTGCCAGCAGTTGGACTAGCGGGAAGAATGAGCAGTTCTTC,CASSWTSGKNEQFF
TRBV2,many,-,TRBJ2-7,TGTGCCAGCAGGGCAGACTGGAGCGACTACGAGCAGTACTTC,CASRADWSDYEQYF
TRBV12-3/TRBV12-4,-,-,TRBJ2-2,TGTGCCAGCAGTCAACTGAACACCGGGGAGCTGTTTTTT,CASSQLNTGELFF
TRBV2,few,-,TRBJ2-3,TGTGCCAGCAGTGGTCGCAGGGGATTTGCAGATACGCAGTATTTT,CASSGRRGFADTQYF
TRBV11-3,-,-,TRBJ2-5,TGTGCCAGCGGTGGGGTCGGAGAGACCCAGTACTTC,CASGGVGETQYF
TRBV20-1,-,TRBD1,TRBJ1-4,TGCAGTGCTGGTACAGGGGGCTCCGATGAAAAACTGTTTTTT,CSAGTGGSDEKLFF
TRBV24-1,many,-,TRBJ1-5,TGTGCCACCAGCGCTCTCGGAGGTGGGCAGCCCCAGCATTTT,CATSALGGGQPQHF
TRBV7-6,many,-,TRBJ2-1,TGTGCCAGCAGCATCGGCCCGAGCTCCTACAATGAGCAGTTCTTC,CASSIGPSSYNEQFF
TRBV27,-,-,TRBJ1-1,TGTGCCAGCAGTTCCCCTATGGGGGGGAGTCGAGCTTTCTTT,CASSSPMGGSRAFF
TRBV9,-,-,TRBJ2-7,TGTGCCAGCGCCTGGGGCCCTTCCTACGAGCAGTACTTC,CASAWGPSYEQYF
TRBV9,-,TRBD1,TRBJ2-3,TGTGCCAGCAGCGGACGGACAGGGCCAGATACGCAGTATTTT,CASSGRTGPDTQYF
TRBV12-3/TRBV12-4,many,TRBD1,TRBJ2-3,TGTGCCAGCAGCCCCAATACAGGGGGATGGGGCACAGATACGCAGTATTTT,CASSPNTGGWGTDTQYF
TRBV20-1,-,-,TRBJ1-1,TGCAGTGCTACTGCGCCCCCAGGGTCGGCTGAAGCTTTCTTT,CSATAPPGSAEAFF
TRBV10-3,many,TRBD1,TRBJ2-3,TGTGCCATCAGCACGGGACAGGGGCCCGATACGCAGTATTTT,CAISTGQGPDTQYF
TRBV7-8,-,TRBD2,TRBJ2-1,TGTGCCAGCAGCTTCAGCGGGACCGATGAGCAGTTCTTC,CASSFSGTDEQFF